The next 18 T cell receptor beta chains were all read from a single sample in a study of T cells in Graves' hyperthyroidism and ophthalmopathy. Amplification targeted TCR beta CDR3 regions from RNA transcripts. With the HTBI primer set, the TCR CDR3 went through a first round of RT-PCR. TCRdb re-called the multiplex PCR reads with MiXCR, one entry per CDR3 protein. Of more than 450,000 distinct CDR3 sequences listed, 20% are singletons. The sample comprised blood. These receptors were taken from a man aged 40-55 years with Graves' ophthalmopathy.

The CDR3 DNA follows: TGTGCCAGCAGAAGCAACCGGGACAGGAGGGGTCCAATCGCTAACTATGGCTACACCTTC. Protein sequence: CASRSNRDRRGPIANYGYTF. This chain connects TRBV5-8 to TRBJ1-2; 8 bases match TRBD1. The CDR3 spans 20 residues. From germline, CDR1 is SGHTS and CDR2 YDEGEE. The V and J ends lost 5 bases and 0 bases, in that order; junction bases with no gene match: 21. The entire variable domain, with the rest obtained from reference TRBV5-8 and TRBJ1-2, is as follows: EAGVTQSPTHLIKTRGQQATLRCSPISGHTSVYWYQQALGLGLQFLLWYDEGEERNRGNFPPRFSGRQFPNYSSELNVNALELEDSALYLCASRSNRDRRGPIANYGYTFGSGTRLTVV.

Only a few counts were recorded for this clonotype. This chain joins TRBV7-6 and TRBJ2-1, with 7 bases lining up with TRBD2. Looked up from germline, CDR1 is SGHVS and CDR2 is FNYEAQ. The CDR3 spans 17 residues. Trimming cost V 4 bases and J 0 bases; bases outside gene matches: 9. The CDR3 sequence is CASSSAWGGSSYNEQFF. CDR3 DNA sequence: TGTGCCAGCAGCTCGGCCTGGGGGGGAAGCTCCTACAATGAGCAGTTCTTC. Filled out from reference TRBV7-6 and TRBJ2-1, the complete variable domain reads GAGVSQSPRYKVTKRGQDVALRCDPISGHVSLYWYRQALGQGPEFLTYFNYEAQQDKSGLPNDRFSAERPEGSISTLTIQRTEQRDSAMYRCASSSAWGGSSYNEQFFGPGTRLTVL.

This clonotype was recorded at least ten times. The chain has TRBV12-3 or TRBV12-4 and TRBJ1-1, with 9 bases aligning to TRBD1. The CDR3 sequence is 16 residues long. V lost 3 bases, J lost 1 base, and 6 bases stayed unmatched. The CDR3 is CASSFELGQGNTEAFF. In nucleotides, the CDR3 is TGTGCCAGCAGTTTCGAGTTGGGACAGGGGAACACTGAAGCTTTCTTT.

This clonotype was seen a handful of times. V gene TRBV6-5 combines with J gene TRBJ2-7; D gene ambiguous. Trimming pared 2 bases from V and 9 bases from J, leaving 11 bases between. Germline loops: CDR1 MNHEY, CDR2 SVGAGI. The CDR3 consists of 12 residues. The CDR3 spells CASSYPNSAQYF. The CDR3 DNA follows: TGTGCCAGCAGTTACCCCAACTCGGCGCAGTACTTC.

The J gene is TRBJ2-1, the V gene TRBV7-3, with 14 nucleotides matching TRBD2. Germline CDR1 is SGHTA and CDR2 is FQGTGA. The CDR3 totals 21 residues. J was trimmed by 0 bases and V by 1 base; bases with no gene match: 11. This CDR3 reads CASSLSGLAGGKSSSYNEQFF. The CDR3 DNA reads as TGTGCCAGCAGCTTAAGTGGACTAGCGGGGGGCAAAAGCAGCTCCTACAATGAGCAGTTCTTC.

This clonotype was seen a few times. The chain joins TRBV5-1 to TRBJ2-7; D may be TRBD1 or TRBD2 (5 bases each). The length of the CDR3 is 15 residues. Germline values: CDR1 SGHRS, CDR2 YFSETQ. V dropped 3 bases and J dropped 2 bases, with 15 bases sitting between them. CDR3 loop: CASSSGPKSTYEQYF. CDR3 coding DNA: TGCGCCAGCAGCTCGGGACCCAAGTCCACCTACGAGCAGTACTTC. Using reference TRBV5-1 and TRBJ2-7 for the parts outside the CDR3, the full variable domain is KAGVTQTPRYLIKTRGQQVTLSCSPISGHRSVSWYQQTPGQGLQFLFEYFSETQRNKGNFPGRFSGRQFSNSRSEMNVSTLELGDSALYLCASSSGPKSTYEQYFGPGTRLTVT.

In this sample, this clonotype turned up many times. The genes are TRBV12-5 and TRBJ1-5; 9 positions agree with TRBD1. The V gene end was trimmed by 3 bases and the J gene end by 5 bases; junction bases not matched to a gene: 8. The length of the CDR3 is 16 residues. Germline loops: CDR1 LGHNT, CDR2 FRNRAP. This chain's CDR3 is CASGFTGRDRDQPQHF. The CDR3 DNA follows: TGTGCTAGTGGTTTTACAGGCCGGGACAGGGATCAGCCCCAGCATTTT.

This clonotype has ten or more counts. CDR3 amino acids: CASSIGSRGGYNEQFF. CDR3 coding DNA: TGTGCCAGCAGCATAGGGTCGCGGGGGGGATACAATGAGCAGTTCTTC. The rearrangement links TRBV7-3 to TRBJ2-1; 9 bases map to TRBD2. CDR1 and CDR2 from the germline V gene are SGHTA and FQGTGA. This CDR3 is 16 amino acids long. The trim removed 5 bases at V and 4 bases at J, leaving 9 bases unmatched.

This clonotype was observed at least ten times. J is TRBJ2-3 and V is TRBV28; D not certain. The CDR3 runs 14 residues. The V end was cut by 1 base, the J end by 4 bases, with 9 bases between. CDR1 is MDHEN, CDR2 SYDVKM, per germline. CDR3 sequence: CASSLLGRADTQYF. DNA for the CDR3: TGTGCCAGCAGTTTATTAGGCCGCGCAGATACGCAGTATTTT.

This clonotype was counted at least ten times. V is TRBV20-1 and J is TRBJ2-1; maybe TRBD2 (6 bases). V was trimmed by 4 bases and J by 4 bases, leaving 14 bases between them. The germline gives CDR1 DFQATT, CDR2 SNEGSKA (reference sequence). CDR3 length: 14 residues. Here the CDR3 reads CSAKTGEGYNEQFF. In DNA, the CDR3 is TGCAGTGCTAAAACGGGAGAAGGTTACAATGAGCAGTTCTTC.

Concerning this clonotype: This may stem from a read error, because a much larger clone lies one nucleotide away. The CDR3 carries no conserved terminal phenylalanine or tryptophan, so it likely arises from a read error. The chain recombines TRBV5-1 with TRBJ2-5; 15 bases map to TRBD2. This CDR3 has 16 residues. CDR1 and CDR2 (germline): SGHRS, YFSETQ. Trimming removed 2 bases from V and 3 bases from J; junction bases left unmatched: 2. The CDR3 DNA sequence: TGCGCCAGCAGCTTTGGACTAGCGGGAGGGAAAGAGACCCAGTACCTC. Amino acids: CASSFGLAGGKETQYL.

The chain employs TRBV20-1 and TRBJ1-5, with 9 nucleotides matching TRBD1. The CDR3 is 13 residues long. Germline V gene data show CDR1 as DFQATT and CDR2 as SNEGSKA (reference sequence). V shed 5 bases, J shed 4 bases, and the junction held 3 bases outside the gene matches. This CDR3 is CSAPTGGNQPQHF. The DNA for the CDR3 is TGCAGTGCTCCGACAGGGGGAAATCAGCCCCAGCATTTT.

The rearrangement joins TRBV28 to TRBJ1-2, with TRBD1 matching 9 bases. J gave up 3 bases and V 9 bases, and 11 bases lay outside the gene matches. CDR1 is MDHEN and CDR2 is SYDVKM in the germline V gene. The CDR3 contains 15 residues. The CDR3 coding sequence is TGTGCCAGTAAATTTAGGGGACAGGGATACTATGGCTACACCTTC. Translated: CASKFRGQGYYGYTF.

This clonotype was picked up a small number of times. This chain connects TRBV20-1 to TRBJ2-3; 14 bases agree with TRBD2. Germline-derived CDR1 and CDR2 are DFQATT and SNEGSKA (reference sequence). The CDR3 is made up of 14 amino acids. The CDR3 is CSKPGLAGADTQYF. The DNA of the CDR3 is TGCAGCAAACCGGGACTAGCGGGAGCAGATACGCAGTATTTT.

V and J are TRBV27 and TRBJ1-2; D call uncertain. CDR3 length equals 13 residues. Germline V gene data show CDR1 as MNHEY and CDR2 as SMNVEV (reference sequence). Trimming took off 6 bases at V and 1 base at J, with 9 bases between the two ends. The CDR3 DNA follows: TGTGCCAGCAGCCACGGGGATAACTATGGCTACACCTTC. Translating it yields CASSHGDNYGYTF.

This clonotype was detected only a few times. The gene calls are TRBV7-8 and TRBJ2-5, with D unresolved. Trimming pared 0 bases from V and 5 bases from J, leaving 4 bases between. Germline CDR1 is SGHVS and CDR2 is FQNEAQ. The CDR3 has 12 residues. The CDR3 bases are TGTGCCAGCAGCTTAGCGAGTGAGACCCAGTACTTC. Its protein product is CASSLASETQYF.

This clonotype was found many times. The J gene is TRBJ2-2, the V gene TRBV2; D uncertain. Germline V gene sequence: CDR1 SNHLY, CDR2 FYNNEI. The CDR3 sequence is 14 residues long. V was shortened by 5 bases and J by 2 bases, with 9 bases between the two germline ends. CDR3 loop: CASSSHLNTGELFF. CDR3 in DNA: TGTGCCAGCAGTTCCCATCTCAACACCGGGGAGCTGTTTTTT. The full variable domain, in which reference TRBV2 and TRBJ2-2 provide the parts outside the CDR3, is EPEVTQTPSHQVTQMGQEVILRCVPISNHLYFYWYRQILGQKVEFLVSFYNNEISEKSEIFDDQFSVERPDGSNFTLKIRSTKLEDSAMYFCASSSHLNTGELFFGEGSRLTVL.

This clonotype was detected a few times. The V and J genes are TRBV9 and TRBJ1-5; a possible D gene is TRBD1 (6 bases). The germline gives CDR1 SGDLS, CDR2 YYNGEE. Trimming removed 3 bases from V and 7 bases from J, with 14 bases in between. The CDR3 contains 14 residues. The CDR3 DNA follows: TGTGCCAGCAGCGCTACAGGGCAAGAACAGCCCCAGCATTTT. Encoded protein: CASSATGQEQPQHF. The full variable domain, with the rest looked up from reference TRBV9 and TRBJ1-5, is DSGVTQTPKHLITATGQRVTLRCSPRSGDLSVYWYQQSLDQGLQFLIQYYNGEERAKGNILERFSAQQFPDLHSELNLSSLELGDSALYFCASSATGQEQPQHFGDGTRLSIL.